The entry below describes one TCR beta chain. Its specificity is unknown. The data were produced by immunoSEQ multiplex PCR, yet TCRdb's version contains in-frame clones alone and is incomplete. The sample lists about 77,000 clones, approximately 85% seen once, with over 0.6% in the top ten. This CDR3 region has 15 residues. The ends lost 3 bases at V and 13 bases at J; junction bases unmatched: 14. Looked up from germline, CDR1 is SGHTA and CDR2 is FQGTGA. Time point here: week 23, last vaccination. Vaccination comprised doses that each held 300 ug of mutant IDH1 20-mer peptide, plus topical imiquimod. The sample comes from a study of a mutant IDH1 vaccine in newly diagnosed glioma.

Material: PBMCs, obtained from a glioma patient whose treatment included an IDH1 peptide vaccine. This clonotype was obtained from a woman aged 45-65 years with glioma. This chain uses TRBV7-3 with TRBJ2-1; 8 nucleotides match TRBD1. CDR3 region: CASSFSQGVGGPQFF. The CDR3 nucleotides read TGTGCCAGCAGCTTCTCACAGGGGGTCGGAGGGCCCCAGTTCTTC.